This T cell receptor beta chain is from a study of graft-versus-host responses after intestinal transplantation. Whole-study results and caveats: Recipient marrow harbored GvH clones, some of which surfaced first in ileum or blood. Peak circulating GvH clone levels were associated with early post-transplant HvG declines.

The assay was immunoSEQ multiplex PCR, and TCRdb's table has in-frame clones only and misses some. The table lists approximately 37,000 clones, around 92% of them singletons. In regard to this clone: Its target is unknown.

Germline CDR1 SGHRS, CDR2 YFSETQ. CDR3 length: 13 residues. The ends were cut back, 5 bases at V and 2 bases at J, with 5 bases in the middle. This sequence joins TRBV5-1 and TRBJ2-6; D is ambiguous. This sequence was found in a human patient who received an intestinal transplant, so some T cells may come from the graft donor. This specimen was PBMCs, taken roughly 270 days after transplant. The CDR3: CASRDPGANVLTF. CDR3 nucleotide sequence: TGCGCCAGCAGGGACCCTGGGGCCAACGTCCTGACTTTC.